This is a list of T cell receptor beta chains from one sample in a study of T-cell reconstitution after alpha-beta-depleted transplantation in children. MiXCR was run by TCRdb on the PCR reads, yielding one entry per CDR3 protein. Of about 440,000 distinct CDR3 sequences listed, roughly 44% were seen once; the top ten hold 25% to 30%. Sample: PBMCs, taken before TCRalphabeta/CD19-depleted stem cell transplant. The receptor set was obtained from a girl aged 2-10 years with aplastic anemia, due to receive a stem cell transplant. The CDR3 runs from the conserved cysteine through the conserved F or W. A D gene is named only where the DNA matches it firmly. Clone size is stated in some rows and not others, as once, few, many or a class when expanded.

j_call d_call v_call clone_size cdr3_nt cdr3_aa
TRBJ2-1 TRBD2 TRBV5-1 many TGCGCCAGCAGCTCCCAGCGGGAGGGTGAGCAGTTCTTC CASSSQREGEQFF
TRBJ1-5 - TRBV20-1 - TGCAGTGCCCACGAAAATAGCAATCAGCCCCAGCATTTT CSAHENSNQPQHF
TRBJ2-2 TRBD2 TRBV6-1 - TGTGCCAGCACCCACGGCGGGAGTCCCCCCGGGGAGCTGTTTTTT CASTHGGSPPGELFF
TRBJ2-1 - TRBV27 - TGTGCCAGCAGTTCCCAGGGGATCTCCTACAATGAGCAGTTCTTC CASSSQGISYNEQFF
TRBJ2-5 - TRBV7-2 - TGTGCCAGCAGCTTAACGGCTCCACCCCAAGAGACCCAGTACTTC CASSLTAPPQETQYF
TRBJ1-5 TRBD1 TRBV28 - TGTGCCAGCAGTTTGGGGGACAGGGCGTATCAGCCCCAGCATTTT CASSLGDRAYQPQHF
TRBJ2-1 - TRBV7-2 many TGTGCCAGCAGCTTTATCGAGGGATTAGCTTACAATGAGCAGTTCTTC CASSFIEGLAYNEQFF
TRBJ2-3 - TRBV20-1 many TGCAGTGGCGGAGGGAACACAGATACGCAGTATTTT CSGGGNTDTQYF
TRBJ2-1 - TRBV7-8 - TGTGCCAGCAGCTTTGCGGTAGCGGAGTCCTACAATGAGCAGTTCTTC CASSFAVAESYNEQFF
TRBJ2-5 TRBD2 TRBV29-1 few TGCAGCGTCGGGGCGGGAGGTCGCCAAGAGACCCAGTACTTC CSVGAGGRQETQYF
TRBJ2-3 - TRBV3-1 - TGTGCCAGCAGCCGGGCTATTTACACAGATACGCAGTATTTT CASSRAIYTDTQYF
TRBJ1-2 TRBD1 TRBV10-3 - TGTGCCATCAGGAGTGGGACAGATGAAAATGGCTACACCTTC CAIRSGTDENGYTF
TRBJ2-7 - TRBV12-3/TRBV12-4 many TGTGCCAGCAGCCTAACTTACTACGAGCAGTACTTC CASSLTYYEQYF
TRBJ2-2 TRBD1 TRBV12-3/TRBV12-4 - TGTGCCAGCAGTCCGGGACAGAGTAACACCGGGGAGCTGTTTTTT CASSPGQSNTGELFF
TRBJ1-2 - TRBV20-1 many TGCAGTGCTGCCCTGGCGGCTAACTATGGCTACACCTTC CSAALAANYGYTF
TRBJ2-3 TRBD1 TRBV5-1 - TGCGCCAGCAATATGGGACAGGGCCTAGATACGCAGTATTTT CASNMGQGLDTQYF
TRBJ1-5 - TRBV28 - TGTGCCAGCATATATGACAGCCCTTATAGCAATCAGCCCCAGCATTTT CASIYDSPYSNQPQHF
TRBJ2-7 - TRBV7-9 - TGTGCCAGCACCCTCCCCGGGACACCTTCCTACGAGCAGTACTTC CASTLPGTPSYEQYF
TRBJ2-7 - TRBV29-1 few TGCAGCGTGGGCCCCCGGAGTAGCTCCTACGAGCATTACTTC CSVGPRSSSYEHYF
TRBJ2-1 - TRBV5-1 - TGCGCCAGCAGCTTGGTGACGGGAAACAATGAGCAGTTCTTC CASSLVTGNNEQFF
TRBJ2-7 - TRBV6-1 few TGTGCCAGCAGCTGGGGGGAACCCTCCTACGAGCAGTACTTC CASSWGEPSYEQYF
TRBJ2-7 TRBD1 TRBV20-1 - TGCAGTGCTAGAGCAAGGACAGGGGGCTACGAGCAGTACTTC CSARARTGGYEQYF
TRBJ2-3 - TRBV12-5 - TGTGCTAGTGGTTTGTCTAGCCTCCAAGACACAGATACGCAGTATTTT CASGLSSLQDTDTQYF
TRBJ1-1 TRBD1 TRBV6-2/TRBV6-3 - TGTGCCAGCAGTCCCGGGACAGGGGTAACTGAAGCTTTCTTT CASSPGTGVTEAFF
TRBJ1-5 TRBD1 TRBV27 - TGTGCCAGCAGTTTATATGGGACAGGGGGTCAGCCCCAGCATTTT CASSLYGTGGQPQHF
TRBJ2-7 - TRBV11-2 - TGTGCCAGCAGCTCGAACAGGGAAAGGGGCGAGCAGTACTTC CASSSNRERGEQYF
TRBJ2-1 TRBD2 TRBV7-9 many TGTGCCAGCAGCTTAGTAGCGGGGACGGGGAATGAGCAGTTCTTC CASSLVAGTGNEQFF
TRBJ1-2 TRBD1 TRBV20-1 few TGCAGTGCTAGGGGGACAGGGGGCGACTATGGCTACACCTTC CSARGTGGDYGYTF
TRBJ1-1 - TRBV6-1 - TGTGCCAGCAGTGAGGCAGGGGATGTGGGTGAACCTTTCTTT CASSEAGDVGEPFF
TRBJ1-1 - TRBV19 few TGTGCCAGTACTTTCTCAGCCACCCGAGGGACTGAAGCTTTCTTT CASTFSATRGTEAFF
TRBJ2-4 - TRBV5-1 - TGCGCCAGCAGCTTGTATCCAGGGGAAGCCAAAAACATTCAGTACTTC CASSLYPGEAKNIQYF
TRBJ2-7 TRBD1 TRBV10-3 - TGTGCCATCAGTGTGCTGGACAGGAGCGACGAGCAGTACTTC CAISVLDRSDEQYF
TRBJ2-3 - TRBV29-1 - TGCAGCGTCGGCGACGGAGCAGATACGCAGTATTTT CSVGDGADTQYF
TRBJ2-1 TRBD2 TRBV10-2 - TGCGCCAGCAGGAATGACCGACGTGAGGGACTAGCGGTGTACAATGAGCAGTTCTTC CASRNDRREGLAVYNEQFF
TRBJ2-7 - TRBV27 few TGTGCCAGCACCAGGGACCCTAAACTTGGGGAGCAGTACTTC CASTRDPKLGEQYF
TRBJ1-3 - TRBV14 few TGTGCCAGCAGCCAAGTTTCTCGCTCTGGAAACACCATATATTTT CASSQVSRSGNTIYF
TRBJ1-2 TRBD1 TRBV6-6 few TGTGCCAGCAGTTACCAGACAGGGGGAGGCTACACCTTC CASSYQTGGGYTF
TRBJ2-7 - TRBV6-1 - TGTGCCAGCAGGCCTGGGGGGGCGGTTAAGCAGTACTTC CASRPGGAVKQYF
TRBJ2-7 - TRBV11-2 - TGTGCCAGCAGCTCGGAGGGGTTCGACGAGCAGTACTTC CASSSEGFDEQYF
TRBJ1-2 - TRBV11-2 many TGTGCCAGCAGCCCCCAGGGTAGGAGCTATGGCTACACCTTC CASSPQGRSYGYTF
TRBJ2-5 - TRBV20-1 - TGCAGTGCTAGACTGTCGCAGCTGACCCAGTACTTC CSARLSQLTQYF
TRBJ2-7 - TRBV15 few TGTGCCACCAGCAGAGAAAGGACGGGATCCTACGAGCAGTACTTC CATSRERTGSYEQYF
TRBJ2-7 TRBD1 TRBV7-8 - TGTGCCAGCAGCTTACGACGCGACAGGGGTACCTACGAGCAGTACTTC CASSLRRDRGTYEQYF
TRBJ2-1 TRBD2 TRBV5-1 few TGCGCCAGCAGCTTGGAACTAGCGGGAGCAGTGTACAATGAGCAGTTCTTC CASSLELAGAVYNEQFF
TRBJ2-7 - TRBV6-2/TRBV6-3 few TGTGCCAGCAGTTACCTGGGGACACCGGGAGAGCAGTACTTC CASSYLGTPGEQYF
TRBJ2-6 - TRBV10-3 - TGTGCCATCAGTGACCCAGTTTCTGGGGCCAACGTCCTGACTTTC CAISDPVSGANVLTF
TRBJ1-3 - TRBV7-9 few TGTGTCAGCAGTCGCACGGCAGGACAGAACTCTGGAAACACCATATATTTT CVSSRTAGQNSGNTIYF
TRBJ2-1 - TRBV3-1 many TGTGCCAGCAGCCAATACGATGAGCAGTTCTTC CASSQYDEQFF
TRBJ2-3 - TRBV6-1 - TGTGCCAGCAGTGAAGCGGCCTGGTCTAGCACAGATACGCAGTATTTT CASSEAAWSSTDTQYF
TRBJ1-2 - TRBV5-1 many TGCGCCAGCAGCTACTTGACGGACAGCTATGGCTACACCTTC CASSYLTDSYGYTF
TRBJ2-1 TRBD2 TRBV7-9 - TGTGCCAGCAGGGCCGGGACTAGCGGGTATAATGAGCAGTTCTTC CASRAGTSGYNEQFF
TRBJ2-7 TRBD2 TRBV7-3 - TGTGCCAGCAGCTTAAAGGGGCCCGGGACTAGCGGGCTCTACGAGCAGTACTTC CASSLKGPGTSGLYEQYF
TRBJ2-3 TRBD2 TRBV7-7 many TGTGCTAGCAGCTTAGATTCCGGGGGGGCCAACACAGATACGCAGTATTTT CASSLDSGGANTDTQYF
TRBJ2-1 - TRBV5-6 many TGTGCCAGCAGCTTGAGAGGGTATTACAATGAGCAGTTCTTC CASSLRGYYNEQFF
TRBJ2-7 TRBD1 TRBV9 few TGTGCCAGCAGCCCCCGAACCGACAGGGATCCAGTGTACGAGCAGTACTTC CASSPRTDRDPVYEQYF